This T cell receptor (beta chain) appears in the sequencing data of a study of shared clonotypes between healthy human individuals. Overall study findings and caveats: A few donors had around 5% of their naive CD4 clonotypes in common.

Comments on this clone: Its antigen is unknown.

The data were produced by immunoSEQ multiplex PCR, yet TCRdb's version contains in-frame clones alone and is incomplete. This table has approximately 320,000 clones, around 90% appearing once. The CDR3 is 16 residues long. Trimming at V came to 2 bases and at J to 5 bases, leaving 8 bases not matched to a gene. The germline gives CDR1 LGHNA, CDR2 YSLEER. The sequence derives from a man between 18 and 35 years old in good health. Input material: memory CD8+ T cells sorted from blood. Subset in this sample: CD45RO+ cells pooled with CCR7-negative TemRA cells. The rearrangement links TRBV4-3 to TRBJ2-7; TRBD2 agrees at 11 bases. In nucleotides, the CDR3 is TGCGCCAGCAGCCAATCCACGACTAGCGGGGTTGACGAGCAGTACTTC. This translates into CASSQSTTSGVDEQYF.